This T cell receptor beta chain was recovered during a study of cytomegalovirus exposure and HLA in healthy donors. CDR3 size: 13 residues. The germline V gene encodes CDR1 MNHEY and CDR2 SMNVEV (reference sequence). V was clipped by 3 bases and J by 1 base, with 6 bases between them. This clone was detected only once. A read error may be the cause here, since a much bigger clone is one base away. 13 Jbeta primers and 60 Vbeta primers were used for the PCR. Sequencing used immunoSEQ multiplex PCR; TCRdb keeps in-frame clones, though not all of them. The table includes some 110,000 clones, 60% to 80% detected once.

Source material: PBMCs. The J gene is TRBJ1-1, the V gene TRBV27; D gene ambiguous. The TCR was taken from a man between 60 and 70 years old in good health and CMV-seropositive. In nucleotides, the CDR3 is TGTGCCAGCAGTTTGGGCAGGAACACTGAAGCTTTCTTT. Translating gives CASSLGRNTEAFF.